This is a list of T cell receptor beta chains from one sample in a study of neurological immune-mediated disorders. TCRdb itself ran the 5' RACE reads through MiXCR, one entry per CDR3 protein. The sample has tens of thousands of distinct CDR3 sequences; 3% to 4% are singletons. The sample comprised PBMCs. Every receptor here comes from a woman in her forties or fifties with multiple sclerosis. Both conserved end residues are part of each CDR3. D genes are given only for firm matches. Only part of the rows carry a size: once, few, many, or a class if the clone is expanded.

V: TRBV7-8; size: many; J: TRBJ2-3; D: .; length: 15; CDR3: CASSSRLGPTDTQYF; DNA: TGTGCCAGCAGCTCCCGACTGGGGCCCACAGATACGCAGTATTTT
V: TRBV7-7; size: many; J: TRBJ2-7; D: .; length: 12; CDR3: CASSSGGAEQYF; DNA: TGTGCTAGCAGTTCGGGCGGCGCCGAGCAGTACTTC
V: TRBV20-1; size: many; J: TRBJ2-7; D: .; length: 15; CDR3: CSAEDKSSRGYEQYF; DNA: TGCAGTGCTGAGGACAAGTCGTCACGAGGCTACGAGCAGTACTTC
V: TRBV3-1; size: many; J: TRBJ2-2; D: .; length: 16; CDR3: CASSQAGRSNTGELFF; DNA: TGTGCCAGCAGCCAAGCGGGCCGATCAAACACCGGGGAGCTGTTTTTT
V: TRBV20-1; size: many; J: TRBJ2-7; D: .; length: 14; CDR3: CSARDRGSSYEQYF; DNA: TGCAGTGCTAGAGACAGGGGAAGCTCCTACGAGCAGTACTTC
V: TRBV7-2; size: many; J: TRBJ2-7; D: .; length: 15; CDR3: CASSLALASEYEQYF; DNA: TGTGCCAGCAGCTTAGCGCTTGCCAGCGAGTACGAGCAGTACTTC
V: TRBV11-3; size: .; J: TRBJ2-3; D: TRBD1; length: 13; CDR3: CASSDRDPDTQYF; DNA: TGTGCCAGCAGCGACAGGGACCCAGATACGCAGTATTTT
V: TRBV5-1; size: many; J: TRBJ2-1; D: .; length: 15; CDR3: CASSFTGKGLNEQFF; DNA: TGCGCCAGCAGCTTTACAGGTAAAGGTCTCAATGAGCAGTTCTTC
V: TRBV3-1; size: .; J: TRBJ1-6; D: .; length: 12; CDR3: CASPLNNSTLNF; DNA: TGTGCCAGCCCCCTCAATAATTCAACCCTCAACTTT
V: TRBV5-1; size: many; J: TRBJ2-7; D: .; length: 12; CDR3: CASSPGRHEQYF; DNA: TGCGCCAGCAGCCCAGGGAGACACGAGCAGTACTTC
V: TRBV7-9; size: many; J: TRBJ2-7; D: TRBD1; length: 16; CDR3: CASSLVMTGSSYEQYF; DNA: TGTGCCAGCAGCTTAGTGATGACAGGGAGCTCCTACGAGCAGTACTTC
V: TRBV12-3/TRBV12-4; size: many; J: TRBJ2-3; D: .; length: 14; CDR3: CASSIGTSTDTQYF; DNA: TGTGCCAGCAGTATCGGGACTAGCACAGATACGCAGTATTTT
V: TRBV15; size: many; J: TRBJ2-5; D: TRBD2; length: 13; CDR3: CATSIRGGETQYF; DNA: TGTGCCACCAGCATCCGGGGAGGGGAGACCCAGTACTTC
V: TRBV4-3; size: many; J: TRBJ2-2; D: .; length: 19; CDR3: CASSPSKGGGPANTGELFF; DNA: TGCGCCAGCAGCCCTAGCAAGGGGGGTGGGCCCGCGAACACCGGGGAGCTGTTTTTT
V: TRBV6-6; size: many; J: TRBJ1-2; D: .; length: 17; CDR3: CASSLMDSPLGIDGYTF; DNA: TGTGCCAGCAGCCTCATGGACAGCCCCCTTGGAATTGATGGCTACACCTTC
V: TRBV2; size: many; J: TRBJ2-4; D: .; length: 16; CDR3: CASSEGAQVAKNIQYF; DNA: TGTGCCAGCAGTGAAGGAGCACAGGTGGCCAAAAACATTCAGTACTTC
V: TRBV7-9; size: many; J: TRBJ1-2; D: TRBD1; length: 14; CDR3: CASSPPGQVPGYTF; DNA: TGTGCCAGCAGCCCGCCGGGACAGGTCCCCGGCTACACCTTC
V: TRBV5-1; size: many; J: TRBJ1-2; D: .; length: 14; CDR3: CASSSSGPRSGYTF; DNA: TGCGCCAGCAGCTCATCGGGACCCAGGAGTGGCTACACCTTC
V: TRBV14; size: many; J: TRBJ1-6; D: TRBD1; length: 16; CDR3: CASSQTGGGFSSPLHF; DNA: TGTGCCAGCAGCCAAACAGGGGGCGGTTTTAGTTCACCCCTCCACTTT
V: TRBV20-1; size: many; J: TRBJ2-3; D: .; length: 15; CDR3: CSALDPISSTDTQYF; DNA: TGCAGTGCCCTGGACCCAATTTCTAGCACAGATACGCAGTATTTT
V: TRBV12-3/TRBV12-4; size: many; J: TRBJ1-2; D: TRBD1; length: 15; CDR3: CASSVLGTGVHGYTF; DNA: TGTGCCAGCAGTGTGTTAGGGACAGGGGTCCACGGCTACACCTTC
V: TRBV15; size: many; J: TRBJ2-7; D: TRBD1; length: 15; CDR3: CATSRRSQGAYEQYF; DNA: TGTGCCACCAGCAGAAGAAGCCAGGGGGCCTACGAGCAGTACTTC
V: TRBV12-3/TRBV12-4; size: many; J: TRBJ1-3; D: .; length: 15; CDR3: CASSERGGSGNTIYF; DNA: TGTGCCAGCAGCGAAAGGGGGGGCTCTGGAAACACCATATATTTT
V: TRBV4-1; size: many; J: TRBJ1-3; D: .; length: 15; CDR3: CASSQGLGQGNTIYF; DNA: TGCGCCAGCAGCCAAGGTCTCGGACAGGGAAACACCATATATTTT
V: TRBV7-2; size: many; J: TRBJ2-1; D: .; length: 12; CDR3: CASSLEAYEQFF; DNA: TGTGCCAGCAGCTTAGAAGCTTATGAGCAGTTCTTC
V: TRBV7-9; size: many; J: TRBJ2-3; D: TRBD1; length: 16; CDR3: CASSSLWTGSTDTQYF; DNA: TGTGCCAGCAGCTCCCTGTGGACAGGGTCCACAGATACGCAGTATTTT
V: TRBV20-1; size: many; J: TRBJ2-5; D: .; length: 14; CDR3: CSATVQGSRETQYF; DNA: TGCAGTGCTACGGTACAAGGGTCCCGAGAGACCCAGTACTTC
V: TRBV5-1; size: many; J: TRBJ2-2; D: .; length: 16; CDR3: CASSRLATANTGELFF; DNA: TGCGCCAGCAGCAGGTTGGCGACTGCGAACACCGGGGAGCTGTTTTTT
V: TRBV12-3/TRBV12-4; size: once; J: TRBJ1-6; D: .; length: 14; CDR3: CASSLMAGNSPLNF; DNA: TGTGCCAGCAGTTTGATGGCAGGAAATTCGCCCCTCAACTTT
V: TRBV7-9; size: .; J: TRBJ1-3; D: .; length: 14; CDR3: CASSLNRAGKTIYF; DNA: TGTGCCAGCAGCTTAAACAGGGCTGGAAAAACCATATATTTT
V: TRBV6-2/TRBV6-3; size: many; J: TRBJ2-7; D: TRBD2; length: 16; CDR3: CASSEPGGTSSFEQYF; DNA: TGTGCCAGCAGCGAACCTGGGGGGACTAGCTCTTTCGAGCAGTACTTC
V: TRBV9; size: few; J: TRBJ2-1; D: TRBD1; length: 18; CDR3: CASSPGTGGSVNYNEQFF; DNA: TGTGCCAGCAGCCCCGGGACAGGGGGCAGTGTTAACTACAATGAGCAGTTCTTC
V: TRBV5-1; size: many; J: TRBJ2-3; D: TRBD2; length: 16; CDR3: CASSPGLAGGLGTQYF; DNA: TGCGCCAGCAGCCCGGGACTAGCGGGGGGGCTCGGGACGCAGTATTTT
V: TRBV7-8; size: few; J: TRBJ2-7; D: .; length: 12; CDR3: CASSPGPPAQYF; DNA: TGTGCCAGCAGCCCAGGCCCTCCAGCGCAGTACTTC
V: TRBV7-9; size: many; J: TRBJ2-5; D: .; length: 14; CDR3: CASSFSGVIETQYF; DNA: TGTGCCAGCAGCTTCTCAGGGGTCATAGAGACCCAGTACTTC